This is a list of T cell receptor beta chains from one sample in a study of blood T cells in healthy people across ages. TCRdb re-called the 5' RACE reads with MiXCR, one entry per CDR3 protein. The table shows under 750,000 distinct CDR3 sequences, with around 50% occurring only once. Sequenced sample: blood. The receptors derive from a man older than 75 in good health. The CDR3 runs from the conserved cysteine through the conserved F or W. A D gene is named only where the DNA matches it firmly. The size field is filled for only some rows; it gives once, few, many or a size class.

d_call j_call v_call clone_size cdr3_nt cdr3_aa
TRBD2 TRBJ2-5 TRBV7-2 once TGTGCCAGCAGCAAACCGGGAGGCCTCCAAGAGACCCAGTACTTC CASSKPGGLQETQYF
TRBD1 TRBJ1-2 TRBV5-1 NA TGCGCCAGCAACACCCAGGGGGCGTCGAACTATGGCTACACCTTC CASNTQGASNYGYTF
NA TRBJ1-1 TRBV20-1 NA TGCAGTGCTGCCCAGGGGAACACTGAAGCTTTCTTT CSAAQGNTEAFF
TRBD2 TRBJ2-7 TRBV5-1 NA TGCGCCAGCAGCCCCTACCTAGCGGGAAATCGGAATGAGCAGTACTTC CASSPYLAGNRNEQYF
TRBD1 TRBJ2-4 TRBV29-1 few TGCAGCGTGGGGAGACAGGGGGGAGGGTATCAGTACTTC CSVGRQGGGYQYF
NA TRBJ1-1 TRBV10-3 few TGTGCCACTAGAGGCGCCGGGACGGGGAACACTGAAGCTTTCTTT CATRGAGTGNTEAFF
NA TRBJ1-1 TRBV6-6 many TGTGCCAGCAGAAAACGTACAGACAACACTGAAGCTTTCTTT CASRKRTDNTEAFF
NA TRBJ2-5 TRBV29-1 NA TGCAGCGTTGAAGAGGGGGGCACCTACAATGAGCAGTACTTC CSVEEGGTYNEQYF
NA TRBJ2-2 TRBV7-9 NA TGTGCCAGCAGCTTTATGCCAGGGGACGCCGGGGAGCTGTTTTTT CASSFMPGDAGELFF
NA TRBJ2-1 TRBV6-2/TRBV6-3 NA TGTGCCAGCACCAAGGGGGCCTACAATGAGCAGTTCTTC CASTKGAYNEQFF
NA TRBJ2-1 TRBV6-5 NA TGTGCCAGCACCCCCGGAACAGGGCCCTACAATGAGCAGTTCTTC CASTPGTGPYNEQFF
NA TRBJ2-3 TRBV6-6 NA TGTGCCAGCAGTTACGATTTTGAGATAGGCACAGATACGCAGTATTTT CASSYDFEIGTDTQYF
TRBD2 TRBJ2-1 TRBV20-1 NA TGCAGTGCTGCCCGGGGGGACCCCTACAATGAGCAGTTCTTC CSAARGDPYNEQFF
NA TRBJ2-5 TRBV6-2/TRBV6-3 few TGTGCCAGCAGCTACAGCCTCTACCAAGAGACCCAGTACTTC CASSYSLYQETQYF
TRBD2 TRBJ2-1 TRBV5-1 NA TGCGCCAGCAGCATTCTAGCGGAGGGGAGCTCCTACAATGAGCAGTTCTTC CASSILAEGSSYNEQFF
TRBD1 TRBJ2-7 TRBV29-1 NA TGCAGCGTTGACGGGACAGCGAGGGAGGAGCAGTACTTC CSVDGTAREEQYF
NA TRBJ2-1 TRBV20-1 NA TGCAGTGCTTGGCAGGGCCCCCATGAGCAGTTCTTC CSAWQGPHEQFF
TRBD2 TRBJ2-1 TRBV20-1 NA TGCAGTGCGAGCCGGACTAGCGGGACCTCCTACAATGAGCAGTTCTTC CSASRTSGTSYNEQFF
NA TRBJ2-1 TRBV6-4 few TGTGCCAGCAGTGACTTCGGTTACAATGAGCAGTTCTTC CASSDFGYNEQFF
TRBD2 TRBJ2-2 TRBV7-2 NA TGTGCCAGCAGCTCCGCGAGCGGGAGTGCCACCGGGGAGCTGTTTTTT CASSSASGSATGELFF
NA TRBJ2-5 TRBV7-2 NA TGTGCCAGCAGCTTAGGGGCAGTAGAGACCCAGTACTTC CASSLGAVETQYF
TRBD1 TRBJ1-4 TRBV4-2 NA TGTGCCAGCAGCCAAGCCGTCGGGACAGGGGCCCACAGTGAAAAACTGTTTTTT CASSQAVGTGAHSEKLFF
TRBD1 TRBJ1-2 TRBV6-2/TRBV6-3 NA TGTGCCAGCAGTTACTCAAGCAGGGGGAGAGGCTACACCTTC CASSYSSRGRGYTF
TRBD1 TRBJ2-2 TRBV7-6 NA TGTGCCAGCAGCTCAAGACAGGGAGTTGGAACGAACACCGGGGAGCTGTTTTTT CASSSRQGVGTNTGELFF
NA TRBJ2-3 TRBV7-2 once TGTGCCAGCAGCGGATGGGCGGATACGCAGTATTTT CASSGWADTQYF
NA TRBJ1-6 TRBV6-6 NA TGTGCCAGCAGTCGACAAAATTCACCCCTCCACTTT CASSRQNSPLHF
NA TRBJ2-3 TRBV4-1 NA TGCGCCAGCAGCCAAGTTAAAGGACTTGATTCGGATACGCAGTATTTT CASSQVKGLDSDTQYF
TRBD1 TRBJ1-1 TRBV7-3 NA TGTGCCGGCAGCTTTACAGGGGGCGGCAACACTGAAGCTTTCTTT CAGSFTGGGNTEAFF
NA TRBJ2-7 TRBV28 NA TGTGCCAGCAGTTCGGCCCACTACGAGCAGTACTTC CASSSAHYEQYF
NA TRBJ2-7 TRBV28 NA TGTGCCAGCAGCACCCGATCCTGGGGGTCCAACGAGCAGTACTTC CASSTRSWGSNEQYF